This TCR beta chain derives from a study of T cell changes during pregnancy in multiple sclerosis. V shed 5 bases, J shed 1 base, and the junction held 5 bases outside the gene matches. In germline, CDR1 is SGHDT, CDR2 YYEEEE. The CDR3 length is 14 residues. Method: immunoSEQ multiplex PCR; TCRdb's copy keeps in-frame clones and lacks some. In the table there are around 100,000 clones, approximately 91% of which are singletons. This sample comprised peripheral blood, obtained in the second trimester of pregnancy. The receptor comes from a female donor with multiple sclerosis, enrolled in a pregnancy study. V usage is TRBV5-6 and J usage is TRBJ2-5, with 7 bases lining up with TRBD1. CDR3 nucleotides: TGTGCCAGCAGGCGACAGGGCTTCCAAGAGACCCAGTACTTC. The encoded protein is CASRRQGFQETQYF.